The 17 T cell receptor beta chains below all came from one sample that was sequenced in a study of blood T cell repertoires in COVID-19. Sequencing was performed with immunoSEQ multiplex PCR; in TCRdb, only in-frame clones are kept and a portion is missing. The sample holds about 380,000 clones; 81% are singletons and the top ten take over 0.95%. The sequenced material came from peripheral blood. The source is a human donor with acute or convalescent COVID-19. The donor label of this sample is uncertain.

V usage is TRBV30 and J usage is TRBJ1-2; 8 bases fit TRBD1. This CDR3 spans 13 amino acids. V lost 5 bases to trimming and J lost 4 bases; unmatched junction nucleotides: 6. Germline lookup yields CDR1 GTSNPN and CDR2 SVGIG (reference sequence). As DNA, the CDR3 is TGTGCCTGGGGTTTGGGACAGGCCTATGGCTACACCTTC. Its protein is CAWGLGQAYGYTF.

The chain links TRBV4-1 to TRBJ1-2, with TRBD1 matching 10 bases. Germline V lookup: CDR1 MGHRA, CDR2 YSYEKL. This CDR3 comprises 15 residues. V lost 1 base to trimming and J lost 3 bases; unmatched junction nucleotides: 2. Here the CDR3 DNA reads TGCGCCAGCAGCCAAGCCGGGACAGGGGACTATGGCTACACCTTC. It translates to CASSQAGTGDYGYTF.

The chain combines TRBV2 with TRBJ2-5; TRBD2 aligns across 12 bases. The V and J ends lost 5 bases and 6 bases, in that order; junction bases with no gene match: 7. This CDR3 region has 15 residues. Germline CDR1 SNHLY, CDR2 FYNNEI. CDR3: CASSSRLAGVQTQYF. The CDR3 bases are TGTGCCAGCAGTTCAAGACTAGCGGGAGTACAGACCCAGTACTTC.

This clone was observed a few times. This sequence joins TRBV5-5 and TRBJ2-7; 7 bases are shared with TRBD2. The CDR3 length is 15 residues. Trimming removed 5 bases from V and 4 bases from J; junction bases left unmatched: 12. Germline loops: CDR1 SGHKS, CDR2 YYEKEE (reference sequence). Written as DNA, the CDR3 is TGTGCCAGCAGTTTTGCGGGAGAATTACGATACGAGCAGTACTTC. Protein sequence: CASSFAGELRYEQYF.

This clone came up once. The chain joins TRBV18 to TRBJ2-1, with unresolved D. Germline CDR1 reads KGHSH; CDR2 reads LQKENI. CDR3 length equals 13 residues. Between the trimmed V and J ends, which lost 2 bases and 7 bases, there was a span of 9 bases. The CDR3: CASSPWSGNEQFF. The CDR3 coding sequence is TGTGCCAGCTCACCATGGAGTGGGAATGAGCAGTTCTTC.

V is TRBV18 and J is TRBJ2-7; TRBD2 agrees at 13 bases. This CDR3 spans 17 amino acids. Germline V gene data show CDR1 as KGHSH and CDR2 as LQKENI. The trim removed 2 bases at V and 4 bases at J, leaving 8 bases unmatched. CDR3: CASSPSGQTSGGYEQYF. The DNA of the CDR3 is TGTGCCAGCTCACCATCCGGGCAGACTAGCGGGGGGTACGAGCAGTACTTC.

The gene calls are TRBV19 and TRBJ2-1, with D possibly being TRBD1 (6 bases). This CDR3 is built from 14 residues. V lost 10 bases to trimming and J lost 5 bases, with 18 bases between them. Germline CDR1 LNHDA, CDR2 SQIVND (reference sequence). CDR3 sequence: CATLGGHFNNEQFF. The CDR3 DNA reads as TGTGCCACCCTAGGGGGACATTTTAACAATGAGCAGTTCTTC.

V usage is TRBV7-2 and J usage is TRBJ2-2; D is uncertain. The CDR3 spans 14 residues. Germline V gives CDR1 SGHTA, CDR2 FQGNSA. Trimming left V 5 bases short and J 3 bases short, with 10 bases between. CDR3 sequence (DNA): TGTGCCAGCAGCGGGCTGGTGTACACCGGGGAGCTGTTTTTT. Residues: CASSGLVYTGELFF. Full variable domain (rest looked up from reference TRBV7-2 and TRBJ2-2): GAGVSQSPSNKVTEKGKDVELRCDPISGHTALYWYRQSLGQGLEFLIYFQGNSAPDKSGLPSDRFSAERTGGSVSTLTIQRTQQEDSAVYLCASSGLVYTGELFFGEGSRLTVL.

The rearrangement joins TRBV6-1 to TRBJ1-5; maybe TRBD1 (6 bases). Trimming took 1 base from V and 1 from J, leaving 11 bases between them. Germline lookup yields CDR1 MNHNS and CDR2 SASEGT. CDR3 length: 16 residues. CDR3 residues: CASSEGRRGSNQPQHF. DNA for the CDR3: TGTGCCAGCAGTGAAGGTCGCAGGGGAAGCAATCAGCCCCAGCATTTT.

V usage is TRBV19 and J usage is TRBJ2-7, with a weak D call TRBD1 (5 bases). V lost 3 bases to trimming and J lost 3 bases, with 15 bases between them. CDR1 and CDR2 (germline): LNHDA, SQIVND (reference sequence). This CDR3 comprises 15 residues. DNA of the CDR3: TGTGCCAGTAGTATTGGGGCAGCGCGACTCTACGAGCAGTACTTC. Protein: CASSIGAARLYEQYF.

The V call is TRBV7-9, the J call TRBJ1-2; 8 nucleotides align to TRBD1. Germline CDR1 reads SEHNR; CDR2 reads FQNEAQ (reference sequence). V lost 4 bases, J lost 4 bases, and 17 bases stayed unmatched. CDR3 size: 18 residues. CDR3 protein: CASSSLRTGLEGGYGYTF. For the CDR3, the DNA is TGTGCCAGCAGCTCCCTCCGGACAGGGTTGGAGGGTGGCTATGGCTACACCTTC. Using reference TRBV7-9 and TRBJ1-2 for the parts outside the CDR3, the full variable domain is DTGVSQNPRHKITKRGQNVTFRCDPISEHNRLYWYRQTLGQGPEFLTYFQNEAQLEKSRLLSDRFSAERPKGSFSTLEIQRTEQGDSAMYLCASSSLRTGLEGGYGYTFGSGTRLTVV.

CDR3 coding DNA: TGTGCCAGCTCATCGGGTTTTAATCAGCCCCAGCATTTT. It is translated as CASSSGFNQPQHF. The chain uses TRBV18 and TRBJ1-5; D not resolved. Per germline, CDR1 KGHSH and CDR2 LQKENI. This CDR3 spans 13 amino acids. V was clipped by 5 bases and J by 4 bases, with 9 bases between them.

This clone was seen a single time. The chain links TRBV6-5 to TRBJ2-6, with a tentative D call TRBD2 (6 bases). Germline loops: CDR1 MNHEY, CDR2 SVGAGI. The CDR3 has 15 amino acids. V lost 6 bases and J 3 bases, leaving 12 bases between the germline ends. Written as DNA, the CDR3 is TGTGCCAGCAGGACACCGGGGGTTGGGGCCAACGTCCTGACTTTC. It translates to CASRTPGVGANVLTF.

V gene TRBV29-1 combines with J gene TRBJ1-2, with 8 bases matching TRBD1. Germline CDR1 reads SQVTM; CDR2 reads ANQGSEA. This CDR3 has 15 amino acids. V shed 7 bases, J shed 0 bases, and the junction held 10 bases outside the gene matches. Written as DNA, the CDR3 is TGCAGCGGGAGGGGACAGGACGAGCCTAACTATGGCTACACCTTC. Protein product: CSGRGQDEPNYGYTF.

This CDR3 is CASSLLDRKVEAFF. DNA for the CDR3: TGTGCCAGCTCGCTATTAGACAGAAAGGTTGAAGCTTTCTTT. This chain links TRBV18 with TRBJ1-1; D is perhaps TRBD1 (5 bases). Trimming pared 6 bases from V and 7 bases from J, leaving 18 bases between. This CDR3 region has 14 residues. The germline V gene has CDR1 KGHSH and CDR2 LQKENI.

The genes are TRBV18 and TRBJ2-5; D might be TRBD2 (5 bases). V shed 4 bases and J shed 5 bases, with 14 bases lying between them. The CDR3 runs to 14 residues. Germline-derived CDR1 and CDR2 are KGHSH and LQKENI. For the CDR3, the DNA is TGTGCCAGCTCACGAAACGGAGGAAAGGAGACCCAGTACTTC. Translating gives CASSRNGGKETQYF. Filled out from reference TRBV18 and TRBJ2-5, the complete variable domain reads NAGVMQNPRHLVRRRGQEARLRCSPMKGHSHVYWYRQLPEEGLKFMVYLQKENIIDESGMPKERFSAEFPKEGPSILRIQQVVRGDSAAYFCASSRNGGKETQYFGPGTRLLVL.

DNA for the CDR3: TGTGCCTGGAGTCTAATGACTAGCGGAGATACGCAGTATTTT. This encodes CAWSLMTSGDTQYF. The chain is built from TRBV30 and TRBJ2-3, with 9 bases lining up with TRBD2. This CDR3 comprises 14 residues. Germline values: CDR1 GTSNPN, CDR2 SVGIG (reference sequence). The ends lost 2 bases at V and 5 bases at J; junction bases unmatched: 5.